The 15 T cell receptor beta chains presented below share a single source sample, sequenced in a study of neurological immune-mediated disorders. The time point here: longitudinal time-point 1 (baseline). A single record per CDR3 protein comes from TCRdb applying MiXCR to the 5' RACE reads. The table records 71,000 or so distinct CDR3 sequences, roughly an eighth of them present only once. The sequencing sample was made of PBMCs. These receptors all come from a female donor with HTLV-1-associated myelopathy (HAM/TSP).

This clonotype was counted a few times. The rearrangement joins TRBV5-1 to TRBJ2-2; 10 positions match TRBD1. This CDR3 is built from 16 residues. Trimming at V came to 4 bases and at J to 4 bases, leaving 7 bases not matched to a gene. CDR1 SGHRS and CDR2 YFSETQ come from the germline V gene. DNA for the CDR3: TGCGCCAGCAGCCCACCGGGACAGGGGCTCACCGGGGAGCTGTTTTTT. Its protein product is CASSPPGQGLTGELFF.

This clonotype was counted at least ten times. The rearrangement links TRBV28 to TRBJ2-7; D may match TRBD1 or TRBD2 (6 bases each). CDR1 is MDHEN and CDR2 is SYDVKM in the germline V gene. Trimming pared 6 bases from V and 2 bases from J, leaving 14 bases between. This CDR3 region has 14 residues. The CDR3 protein is CASSWGAVAYEQYF. As DNA, the CDR3 is TGTGCCAGCAGCTGGGGGGCGGTTGCCTACGAGCAGTACTTC.

Many counts were recorded for this clonotype. The chain couples TRBV5-6 to TRBJ2-1; 9 nucleotides align to TRBD2. This CDR3 comprises 16 residues. Trimming cost V 2 bases and J 8 bases; bases outside gene matches: 11. Germline V gene lookup returns CDR1 SGHDT and CDR2 YYEEEE. CDR3 loop: CASSFLAGGVSYEQFF. The CDR3 nucleotides read TGTGCCAGCAGCTTCCTGGCGGGGGGGGTTTCGTATGAGCAGTTCTTC.

By share, this clonotype ranks as medium-sized. The chain employs TRBV12-3 or TRBV12-4 and TRBJ1-5; 8 bases are shared with TRBD1. This CDR3 is 17 amino acids long. The J segment lost 3 bases and the V segment lost 5 bases, leaving 12 bases of the junction unmatched. CDR3 in amino acids: CASSPKPGQEYNQPQHF. The CDR3 DNA is TGTGCCAGCAGTCCGAAACCGGGACAGGAGTACAATCAGCCCCAGCATTTT.

This clonotype appeared many times. The CDR3 coding sequence is TGTGCCAGCAGCTTAGCGACTCAGGGGGAGCTGTTTTTT. Translation: CASSLATQGELFF. The chain is built from TRBV7-9 and TRBJ2-2; D not resolved. The CDR3 covers 13 residues. The germline CDR1 and CDR2 sequences are SEHNR and FQNEAQ (reference sequence). Trimming took 0 bases from V and 8 from J, leaving 7 bases between them.

The sample holds many counts of this clonotype. The V and J genes are TRBV28 and TRBJ2-3; 7 bases are a match to TRBD1. V gave up 7 bases and J gave up 2 bases; unmatched junction bases: 6. This CDR3 region has 14 residues. Germline V gives CDR1 MDHEN, CDR2 SYDVKM. Here the CDR3 DNA reads TGTGCCAGCATGGCAGGGGGAACCACAGATACGCAGTATTTT. Translated, it gives CASMAGGTTDTQYF.

This clonotype was observed at least ten times. The V and J genes are TRBV24-1 and TRBJ2-3; 8 bases align to TRBD1. CDR1 is KGHDR, CDR2 SFDVKD, per germline. There are 15 residues in the CDR3. The V gene end was trimmed by 2 bases and the J gene end by 7 bases; junction bases not matched to a gene: 7. CDR3 sequence (DNA): TGTGCCACCAGTGATTCGCGACAGGGGAGCCATACGCAGTATTTT. Translation gives CATSDSRQGSHTQYF.

In this sample, this clonotype turned up many times. V usage is TRBV4-2 and J usage is TRBJ2-7; D ambiguous. Germline values: CDR1 LGHNA, CDR2 YNFKEQ. The length of the CDR3 is 12 residues. V lost 2 bases and J lost 5, with 7 bases in between. The CDR3 DNA sequence: TGTGCCAGCAGCCAAATCGCTAACGAGCAGTACTTC. This translates into CASSQIANEQYF.

This rearrangement joins TRBV21-1 to TRBJ2-3; the D call TRBD2 from the table was never checked on the DNA. TRBV21-1 represents a pseudogene. The CDR3 loop spans 19 amino acids. CDR3 sequence reads: CASSPPLGVAGVSTDTQYF. For the CDR3, the DNA is TGTGCCAGCAGCCCTCCATTGGGAGTAGCGGGGGTATCCACAGATACGCAGTATTTT.

This clonotype was seen repeatedly, ten times or more. The genes are TRBV6-1 and TRBJ2-3; D call uncertain. The V end lost 1 base, the J end lost 6 bases, and 11 bases lay between the germline ends. The germline V gene has CDR1 MNHNS and CDR2 SASEGT. This CDR3 comprises 14 residues. The CDR3, as DNA: TGTGCCAGCAGTGAAGGGCAGACCTGGGATACGCAGTATTTT. Its protein is CASSEGQTWDTQYF.

This clonotype was found many times. The chain employs TRBV11-3 and TRBJ1-1; possible D gene TRBD1, 6 bases. Germline V gene lookup returns CDR1 SGHNT and CDR2 YENEEA. V was cut by 5 bases and J by 0 bases, with 10 bases left in between. The CDR3 has 14 residues. The CDR3 spells CASSRRDMNTEAFF. The CDR3 DNA sequence: TGTGCCAGCAGCCGCAGGGACATGAACACTGAAGCTTTCTTT.

This clonotype was counted many times. The rearrangement links TRBV5-1 to TRBJ2-1; D is ambiguous. From germline, CDR1 is SGHRS and CDR2 YFSETQ. The CDR3 spans 13 residues. V dropped 2 bases and J dropped 5 bases, with 8 bases sitting between them. CDR3 in DNA: TGCGCCAGCAGCTTTGGGGATAACAATGAGCAGTTCTTC. It translates to CASSFGDNNEQFF.

This clonotype was seen ten or more times. The chain uses TRBV7-2 and TRBJ1-3; no clear D gene. Trimming removed 1 base from V and 1 base from J, with 11 bases in between. Germline V gives CDR1 SGHTA, CDR2 FQGNSA. CDR3 length: 16 amino acids. CDR3 DNA sequence: TGTGCCAGCAGCTTAGTCCCAAGTCATTCTGGAAACACCATATATTTT. As protein: CASSLVPSHSGNTIYF.

This clonotype occurred many times. This chain uses TRBV6-2 or TRBV6-3 with TRBJ2-3; no firm D call. Deletions cut 7 bases from V and 0 bases from J, with 14 bases between. CDR1 and CDR2 (germline): MNHEY, SVGEGT. This CDR3 contains 15 residues. The CDR3 sequence is CASTKQRRSTDTQYF. The DNA of the CDR3 is TGTGCCAGCACCAAGCAACGACGGAGCACAGATACGCAGTATTTT.

The chain uses TRBV6-6 and TRBJ2-6; D may be TRBD1 (6 bases). V was cut by 5 bases and J by 2 bases, with 19 bases left in between. The CDR3 contains 18 residues. The germline V gene has CDR1 MNHNY and CDR2 SVGAGI (reference sequence). This CDR3 reads CASSLRTEIGPGANVLTF. The CDR3 nucleotides are TGTGCCAGCAGTCTTCGGACAGAGATTGGTCCTGGGGCCAACGTCCTGACTTTC.